This is a list of T cell receptor beta chains from one sample in a study of cytomegalovirus exposure and HLA in healthy donors. TCRdb's table, derived via immunoSEQ multiplex PCR, lists solely in-frame clones and lacks some. The repertoire includes about 91,000 clones, more than 55% of them detected once, and 2% to 2.5% sits in the top ten. The sample was PBMCs. The receptors stem from a human donor in good health. Both conserved end residues are part of each CDR3. A D gene is named only where the DNA matches it firmly. Clone size is shown for a subset of rows, as once, few, many or a class of expanded clone.

-,TRBJ2-5,TRBV7-9,TRBD1,TGTGCCAGCAGCGAACCTCGACAGGGTTTAGAGACCCAGTACTTC,CASSEPRQGLETQYF
-,TRBJ1-2,TRBV6-5,-,TGTGCCAGCAGTTACTCTTCGGTTTATGGCTACACCTTC,CASSYSSVYGYTF
-,TRBJ2-7,TRBV30,-,TGTGCCTGGAGGCCGAGATCCCACGAGCAGTACTTC,CAWRPRSHEQYF
-,TRBJ2-7,TRBV30,-,TGTGCCTGGAGTGTCGGGGGTCATAATCACGAGCAGTACTTC,CAWSVGGHNHEQYF
-,TRBJ2-5,TRBV19,TRBD1,TGTGCCAGCCGGGGACAGACGTCCACGCAAGAGACCCAGTACTTC,CASRGQTSTQETQYF
-,TRBJ1-5,TRBV7-2,TRBD1,TGTGCCAGCAGCTACACAGGGGGCAATCAGCCCCAGCATTTT,CASSYTGGNQPQHF
-,TRBJ1-3,TRBV5-1,TRBD1,TGCGCCAGCAGCGTCTTAGCCTCGACAGGGAATGGAAACACCATATATTTT,CASSVLASTGNGNTIYF
-,TRBJ2-2,TRBV9,-,TGTGCCAGCAGCGTCCTTCCCGGGGAGCTGTTTTTT,CASSVLPGELFF
-,TRBJ1-3,TRBV4-3,TRBD1,TGCGCCAGCAGCCCATACCCGGGACAGGGGTCCTCTGGAAACACCATATATTTT,CASSPYPGQGSSGNTIYF
-,TRBJ2-2,TRBV29-1,-,TGCAGCGTTGTCCCAGAACCGGGCACCGGGGAGCTGTTTTTT,CSVVPEPGTGELFF
-,TRBJ2-7,TRBV9,TRBD2,TGTGCCAGCAGCGTCGGGGGGGACTCCGAGCAGTACTTC,CASSVGGDSEQYF
once,TRBJ2-7,TRBV6-5,TRBD1,TGTGCCAGCAGACCGGGACAGGGGTCCTACGAGCAGTACTTC,CASRPGQGSYEQYF
-,TRBJ1-2,TRBV6-1,-,TGTGCCAGCAGTCACTCCACAGGGAGTGGCTACACCTTC,CASSHSTGSGYTF
-,TRBJ1-5,TRBV19,-,TGTGCCAGTAGTATCTACGGAGCGGGGACCCGCAATCAGCCCCAGCATTTT,CASSIYGAGTRNQPQHF
-,TRBJ2-5,TRBV2,-,TGTGCCAGCAGTGAAACCCCCGCGGAGACCCAGTACTTC,CASSETPAETQYF
-,TRBJ2-1,TRBV6-5,TRBD1,TGTGCCAGCAGCCCTAGACAGGGTACGGGCAATGAGCAGTTCTTC,CASSPRQGTGNEQFF
-,TRBJ2-3,TRBV7-3,TRBD1,TGTGCCAGCAGCATAGGGACAGGGGTGGGTTCAGATACGCAGTATTTT,CASSIGTGVGSDTQYF
few,TRBJ2-5,TRBV7-9,-,TGTGCCAGCAGCGAAGAGGCGGGGGCGGGCGTGACCCAGTACTTC,CASSEEAGAGVTQYF
few,TRBJ1-1,TRBV7-9,TRBD1,TGTGCCGGGCGACGACAGGGGAACACTGAAGCTTTCTTT,CAGRRQGNTEAFF
-,TRBJ2-7,TRBV10-3,-,TGTGCCATCAGTGAGTCAGGGAGCTCCTACGAGCAGTACTTC,CAISESGSSYEQYF
-,TRBJ1-1,TRBV10-3,-,TGTGCCATTGGCCCTAGCGAGAACACTGAAGCTTTCTTT,CAIGPSENTEAFF
once,TRBJ1-6,TRBV25-1,-,TGTGCCAGCAGTGATATTTGGGGAGTAAATGATTCACCCCTCCACTTT,CASSDIWGVNDSPLHF